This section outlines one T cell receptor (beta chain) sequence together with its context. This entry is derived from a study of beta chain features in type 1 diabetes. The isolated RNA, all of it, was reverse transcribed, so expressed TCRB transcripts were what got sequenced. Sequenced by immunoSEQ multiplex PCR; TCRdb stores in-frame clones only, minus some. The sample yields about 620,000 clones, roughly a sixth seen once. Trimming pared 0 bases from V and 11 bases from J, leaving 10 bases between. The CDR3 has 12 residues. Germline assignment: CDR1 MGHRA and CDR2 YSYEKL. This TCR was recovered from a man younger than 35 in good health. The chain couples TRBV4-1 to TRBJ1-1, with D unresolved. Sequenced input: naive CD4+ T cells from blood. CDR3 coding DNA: TGCGCCAGCAGCCAAGATAGGGTGTTGGCTTTCTTT. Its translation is CASSQDRVLAFF.